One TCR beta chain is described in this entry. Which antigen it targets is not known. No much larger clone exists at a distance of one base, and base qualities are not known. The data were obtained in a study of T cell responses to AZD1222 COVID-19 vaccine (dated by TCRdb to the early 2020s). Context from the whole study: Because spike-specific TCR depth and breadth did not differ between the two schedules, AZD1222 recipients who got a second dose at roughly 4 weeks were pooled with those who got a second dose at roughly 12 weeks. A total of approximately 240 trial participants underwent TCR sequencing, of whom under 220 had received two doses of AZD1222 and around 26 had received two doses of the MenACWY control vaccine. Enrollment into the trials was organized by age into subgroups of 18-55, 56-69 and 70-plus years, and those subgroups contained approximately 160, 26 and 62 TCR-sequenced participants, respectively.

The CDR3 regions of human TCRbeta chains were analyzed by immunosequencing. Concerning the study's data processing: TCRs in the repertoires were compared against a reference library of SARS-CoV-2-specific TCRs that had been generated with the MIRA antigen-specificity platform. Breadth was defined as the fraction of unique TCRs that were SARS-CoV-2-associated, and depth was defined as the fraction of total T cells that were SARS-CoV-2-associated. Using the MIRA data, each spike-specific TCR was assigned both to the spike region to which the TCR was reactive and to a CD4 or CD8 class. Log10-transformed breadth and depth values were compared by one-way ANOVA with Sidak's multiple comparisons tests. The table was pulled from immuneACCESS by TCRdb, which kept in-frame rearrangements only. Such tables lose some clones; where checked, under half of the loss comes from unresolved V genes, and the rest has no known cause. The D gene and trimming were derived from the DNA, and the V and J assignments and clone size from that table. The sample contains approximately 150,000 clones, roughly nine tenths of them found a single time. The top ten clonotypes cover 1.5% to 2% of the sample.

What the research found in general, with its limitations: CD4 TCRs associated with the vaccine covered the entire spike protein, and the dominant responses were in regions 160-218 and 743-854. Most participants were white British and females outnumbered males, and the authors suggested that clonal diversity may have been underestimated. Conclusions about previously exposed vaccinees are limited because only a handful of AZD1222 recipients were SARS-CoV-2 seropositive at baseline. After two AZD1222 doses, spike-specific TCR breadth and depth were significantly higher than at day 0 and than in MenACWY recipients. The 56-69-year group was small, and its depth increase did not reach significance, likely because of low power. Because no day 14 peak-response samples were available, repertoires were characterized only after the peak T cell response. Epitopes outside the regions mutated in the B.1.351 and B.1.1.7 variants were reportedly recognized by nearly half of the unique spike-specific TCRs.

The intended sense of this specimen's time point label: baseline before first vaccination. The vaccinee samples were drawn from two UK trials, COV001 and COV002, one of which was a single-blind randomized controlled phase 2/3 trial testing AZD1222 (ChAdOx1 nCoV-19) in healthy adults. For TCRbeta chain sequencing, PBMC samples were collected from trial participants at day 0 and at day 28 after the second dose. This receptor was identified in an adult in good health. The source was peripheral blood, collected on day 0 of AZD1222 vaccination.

The DNA sequence is as follows: TGTGCCACCGAAGGCGAGGTCAGTGCCTATGGCTACACCTTC. This gives the protein CATEGEVSAYGYTF. Recombination connected TRBV7-2 to TRBJ1-2, with the D segment identity uncertain. V is reduced by 10 bases and J by 4 bases, leaving a spacing of 19 bases between them. The germline V gene specifies SGHTA as CDR1 and FQGNSA as CDR2. Including the terminal cysteine and phenylalanine, the CDR3 comprises 14 residues. Of all the DNA, just the CDR3 is kept, 42 bases in frame from base 1.